These 29 T cell receptor beta chains originate from one sample sequenced in a study of blood T cell repertoires in COVID-19. The repertoire was sequenced with immunoSEQ multiplex PCR; TCRdb's copy has only in-frame clones and lacks some. Of about 160,000 clones detected, roughly 90% appear once; the ten largest clones hold about 4.8%. Source material: peripheral blood. The receptor source for this set is a young man with COVID-19, enrolled during active disease.

The chain recombines TRBV4-3 with TRBJ2-1; 9 nucleotides match TRBD2. The CDR3 runs 17 residues. Germline CDR1 LGHNA, CDR2 YSLEER. V shed 0 bases, J shed 3 bases, and the junction held 6 bases outside the gene matches. CDR3 protein: CASSQDYTSGFYNEQFF. The CDR3 DNA follows: TGCGCCAGCAGCCAAGATTATACTAGCGGGTTCTACAATGAGCAGTTCTTC.

The V gene is TRBV11-2, the J gene TRBJ2-5; D is perhaps TRBD1 (5 bases). The CDR3 is 14 residues long. Trimming pared 6 bases from V and 2 bases from J, leaving 13 bases between. CDR1 and CDR2 from the germline V gene are SGHAT and FQNNGV. CDR3 coding DNA: TGTGCCAGCAGTCTGTCAGGGATTCAAGAGACCCAGTACTTC. The encoded protein is CASSLSGIQETQYF.

The chain recombines TRBV5-5 with TRBJ2-3, with TRBD2 matching over 9 bases. Germline V gene sequence: CDR1 SGHKS, CDR2 YYEKEE (reference sequence). Trimming took 4 bases from V and 2 from J; bases not matched to a gene: 8. This CDR3 spans 16 amino acids. In DNA form, the CDR3 reads TGTGCCAGCAGCCTAGCGGGGCTACCTTTCACAGATACGCAGTATTTT. The encoded protein is CASSLAGLPFTDTQYF.

J is TRBJ2-7 and V is TRBV9, with a weak D call TRBD2 (6 bases). The CDR3 covers 15 residues. The V gene lost 5 bases and the J gene lost 3 bases, with 18 bases spanning the gap. The germline CDR1 and CDR2 sequences are SGDLS and YYNGEE. Written as DNA, the CDR3 is TGTGCCAGCAGTGCGGGGCGCAGCCACATCTACGAGCAGTACTTC. Protein product: CASSAGRSHIYEQYF.

The V gene is TRBV28, the J gene TRBJ2-1; TRBD2 is a possible D gene (5 bases). V was shortened by 8 bases and J by 9 bases, with 29 bases between the two germline ends. Germline assignment: CDR1 MDHEN and CDR2 SYDVKM. The CDR3 totals 17 residues. CDR3 DNA sequence: TGTGCCAGCTCCCCGGACTCTTTCCGCGAACGAGCAATTGAGCAGTTCTTC. Protein: CASSPDSFRERAIEQFF.

The chain uses TRBV18 and TRBJ1-2; TRBD1 aligns across 7 bases. Germline loops: CDR1 KGHSH, CDR2 LQKENI. Trimming removed 3 bases from V and 4 bases from J; junction bases left unmatched: 8. This CDR3 has 15 residues. CDR3 sequence: CASSPPTGITYGYTF. CDR3 bases: TGTGCCAGCTCACCCCCGACAGGGATCACCTATGGCTACACCTTC.

The chain employs TRBV4-3 and TRBJ1-2; D is unclear. The CDR3 contains 14 residues. Trimming cost V 0 bases and J 6 bases, with 11 bases left between them. CDR1 and CDR2 (germline): LGHNA, YSLEER. The DNA of the CDR3 is TGCGCCAGCAGCCAAGAACCGGGTTTGCATGGCTACACCTTC. Translation: CASSQEPGLHGYTF.

The chain has TRBV7-2 and TRBJ1-3; D gene uncertain. Per germline, CDR1 SGHTA and CDR2 FQGNSA. This CDR3 spans 15 amino acids. The ends were cut back, 1 base at V and 0 bases at J, with 7 bases in the middle. CDR3 sequence reads: CASSLEAFSGNTIYF. CDR3 DNA sequence: TGTGCCAGCAGCTTAGAAGCGTTCTCTGGAAACACCATATATTTT.

V usage is TRBV24-1 and J usage is TRBJ2-5, with TRBD2 as a possible D gene (6 bases). Germline assignment: CDR1 KGHDR and CDR2 SFDVKD. There are 10 residues in the CDR3. The chain's CDR3 is CAVGRETQYF. In DNA form, the CDR3 reads TGTGCGGTTGGGAGGGAGACCCAGTACTTC.

This chain joins TRBV5-1 and TRBJ2-2; TRBD2 might be the D (7 bases). The CDR3 has 18 residues. Germline V gives CDR1 SGHRS, CDR2 YFSETQ. Trimming removed 4 bases from V and 0 bases from J, with 19 bases in between. CDR3 sequence: CASSRLPQGTTNTGELFF. Written as DNA, the CDR3 is TGCGCCAGCAGCCGTTTGCCTCAGGGGACTACGAACACCGGGGAGCTGTTTTTT. Combining the CDR3 with reference TRBV5-1 and TRBJ2-2 gives the whole variable domain KAGVTQTPRYLIKTRGQQVTLSCSPISGHRSVSWYQQTPGQGLQFLFEYFSETQRNKGNFPGRFSGRQFSNSRSEMNVSTLELGDSALYLCASSRLPQGTTNTGELFFGEGSRLTVL.

The chain is built from TRBV27 and TRBJ1-1, with 10 bases aligning to TRBD1. Germline CDR1 is MNHEY and CDR2 is SMNVEV (reference sequence). Losses at the gene ends were 6 bases for V and 5 bases for J; bases not matched to a gene: 9. The CDR3 consists of 15 residues. The CDR3 DNA follows: TGTGCCAGCAGCATGACAGGGGGCATTGGGACTGAAGCTTTCTTT. Its protein product is CASSMTGGIGTEAFF.

The rearrangement uses TRBV5-1 and TRBJ2-7; no definite D call. The V end lost 0 bases, the J end lost 0 bases, and 7 bases lay between the germline ends. In germline, CDR1 is SGHRS, CDR2 YFSETQ. This CDR3 is 14 amino acids long. CDR3 sequence (DNA): TGCGCCAGCAGCTTGGGTGGTAGCTCCTACGAGCAGTACTTC. This encodes CASSLGGSSYEQYF.

The CDR3 DNA follows: TGTGCCAGCAGTTACGGGACATCGGCCACAGATACGCAGTATTTT. It translates to CASSYGTSATDTQYF. V gene TRBV6-5 combines with J gene TRBJ2-3; weak D call: TRBD1 (6 bases). This CDR3 spans 15 amino acids. V dropped 2 bases and J dropped 2 bases, with 11 bases sitting between them. From germline, CDR1 is MNHEY and CDR2 SVGAGI.

The V call is TRBV7-9, the J call TRBJ1-2; D call uncertain. CDR1 SEHNR and CDR2 FQNEAQ come from the germline V gene (reference sequence). Trimming cost V 3 bases and J 2 bases, with 10 bases left between them. The CDR3 extends over 14 amino acids. CDR3 in amino acids: CASSLGRGNYGYTF. The CDR3 coding sequence is TGTGCCAGCAGCTTGGGGAGAGGAAACTATGGCTACACCTTC.

The CDR3 nucleotides read TGCGCCAGCAGCTTGGCGGGTAGCACTGAAGCTTTCTTT. It codes for CASSLAGSTEAFF. The rearrangement joins TRBV5-1 to TRBJ1-1; D call uncertain. Germline-derived CDR1 and CDR2 are SGHRS and YFSETQ. CDR3 length equals 13 residues. V was pared by 0 bases and J by 4 bases, with 7 bases between.

The rearrangement uses TRBV4-2 and TRBJ1-1, with D perhaps matching TRBD1 (6 bases). Trimming left V 8 bases short and J 4 bases short, with 20 bases between. The CDR3 loop spans 15 amino acids. Per the germline V gene, CDR1 is LGHNA and CDR2 is YNFKEQ. CDR3 nucleotide sequence: TGTGCCAGCCTTCCACACAGGGTATGGGGCACTGAAGCTTTCTTT. It yields the protein CASLPHRVWGTEAFF.

The chain couples TRBV6-6 to TRBJ2-1; D unclear. CDR1 is MNHNY and CDR2 is SVGAGI in the germline V gene (reference sequence). The CDR3 totals 12 residues. Trimming pared 5 bases from V and 1 base from J, leaving 3 bases between. The CDR3 DNA follows: TGTGCCAGCAGTCCGTCCTACAATGAGCAGTTCTTC. Translation: CASSPSYNEQFF.

The V call is TRBV2, the J call TRBJ2-7; D may be TRBD1 (6 bases). The CDR3 sequence is 11 residues long. Trimming took off 10 bases at V and 5 bases at J, with 12 bases between the two ends. CDR1 is SNHLY and CDR2 is FYNNEI in the germline V gene. The CDR3 reads CATQDSNEQYF. The CDR3 region has the DNA TGTGCCACCCAGGACAGCAACGAGCAGTACTTC. Together with reference TRBV2 and TRBJ2-7, the CDR3 gives the full variable domain: EPEVTQTPSHQVTQMGQEVILRCVPISNHLYFYWYRQILGQKVEFLVSFYNNEISEKSEIFDDQFSVERPDGSNFTLKIRSTKLEDSAMYFCATQDSNEQYFGPGTRLTVT.

The chain is built from TRBV24-1 and TRBJ2-1, with 8 bases aligning to TRBD1. V shed 2 bases and J 9 bases; nucleotides not matched to a gene: 8. CDR1 KGHDR and CDR2 SFDVKD come from the germline V gene. The CDR3 totals 15 residues. The DNA for the CDR3 is TGTGCCACCAGTGATTCCTCAGGGGGCAGGGGTGAGCAGTTCTTC. Encoded protein: CATSDSSGGRGEQFF.

V is TRBV27 and J is TRBJ1-1; TRBD1 is a possible D gene (5 bases). Germline CDR1 MNHEY, CDR2 SMNVEV (reference sequence). The V gene lost 6 bases and the J gene lost 4 bases, with 15 bases spanning the gap. The CDR3 sequence is 14 residues long. The CDR3 is CASSQTGGVTEAFF. The CDR3 region has the DNA TGTGCCAGCAGCCAAACCGGGGGGGTCACTGAAGCTTTCTTT.

V gene TRBV3-1 (or the pseudogene TRBV3-2) combines with J gene TRBJ1-4; D might be TRBD1 (5 bases). This CDR3 comprises 18 residues. Trimming pared 0 bases from V and 0 bases from J, leaving 14 bases between. Germline CDR1 reads LGHDT; CDR2 reads YNNKEL (reference sequence). In nucleotides, the CDR3 is TGTGCCAGCAGCCAAGATTGGGGGGATTCGGCAACTAATGAAAAACTGTTTTTT. As protein: CASSQDWGDSATNEKLFF.

V gene TRBV30 combines with J gene TRBJ1-5; D may be TRBD1 (6 bases). Trimming removed 0 bases from V and 4 bases from J, with 7 bases in between. Germline V gives CDR1 GTSNPN, CDR2 SVGIG (reference sequence). The CDR3 loop spans 13 amino acids. CDR3 in DNA: TGTGCCTGGAGTGTAAGGGGGAATCAGCCCCAGCATTTT. This encodes CAWSVRGNQPQHF.

The table lists this clone with a few counts. The chain links TRBV11-2 to TRBJ1-1; tentative D call: TRBD1 (5 bases). Germline assignment: CDR1 SGHAT and CDR2 FQNNGV. CDR3 size: 14 residues. V was clipped by 6 bases and J by 1 base, with 12 bases between them. CDR3 sequence (DNA): TGTGCCAGCAGACCCGACAGTCAGAACACTGAAGCTTTCTTT. This gives the protein CASRPDSQNTEAFF.

This chain connects TRBV6-2 or TRBV6-3 to TRBJ1-1; D is unclear. Germline V gene sequence: CDR1 MNHEY, CDR2 SVGEGT. This CDR3 is 14 amino acids long. Trimming took 2 bases from V and 5 from J, leaving 12 bases between them. The CDR3 sequence is CASSYPRPGTEAFF. CDR3 nucleotides: TGTGCCAGCAGTTACCCACGCCCCGGGACTGAAGCTTTCTTT.

The V call is TRBV7-9, the J call TRBJ2-2; D might be TRBD2 (5 bases). The CDR3 has 15 amino acids. V was clipped by 6 bases and J by 2 bases, with 13 bases between them. CDR1 SEHNR and CDR2 FQNEAQ come from the germline V gene (reference sequence). The CDR3 loop reads CASSPLASNTGELFF. The CDR3 nucleotides read TGTGCCAGCAGTCCCCTAGCTTCTAACACCGGGGAGCTGTTTTTT.

This chain connects TRBV27 to TRBJ1-1; D remains ambiguous. The germline CDR1 and CDR2 sequences are MNHEY and SMNVEV (reference sequence). Deletions cut 4 bases from V and 2 bases from J, with 11 bases between. The CDR3 is made up of 14 amino acids. DNA of the CDR3: TGTGCCAGCAGTTGGCAGGCAGTAAACACTGAAGCTTTCTTT. Translated: CASSWQAVNTEAFF.

Turning to this clone: One end of the junction does not line up with germline, which may come from a read error. The rearrangement uses TRBV18 and TRBJ1-5; perhaps TRBD1 as D (5 bases). Germline assignment: CDR1 KGHSH and CDR2 LQKENI. This CDR3 spans 18 amino acids. CDR3 region: CASSPPNGARGGDQPQHF. In nucleotides, the CDR3 is TGTGCTAGCTCACCACCGAACGGGGCTCGGGGAGGGGATCAGCCCCAGCATTTT.

The chain recombines TRBV19 with TRBJ1-2, with TRBD1 as a possible D gene (6 bases). The CDR3 covers 15 residues. Per germline, CDR1 LNHDA and CDR2 SQIVND (reference sequence). The germline V and J ends were trimmed by 8 bases and 4 bases, with 20 bases remaining between them. The CDR3 spells CASGLNRVRGYGYTF. Here the CDR3 DNA reads TGTGCCAGTGGCCTGAACAGGGTCAGAGGCTATGGCTACACCTTC.

The chain recombines TRBV27 with TRBJ2-1; D gene ambiguous. CDR1 and CDR2 from the germline V gene are MNHEY and SMNVEV (reference sequence). The CDR3 spans 13 residues. Trimming removed 3 bases at V and 9 bases at J, with 12 bases between. DNA for the CDR3: TGTGCCAGCAGTTTTGGCGGCCCGGGTGAGCAGTTCTTC. This codes for CASSFGGPGEQFF.